This T cell receptor beta chain was recovered during a study of cytomegalovirus exposure and HLA in healthy donors (dated by TCRdb to about 2017). Looking at the study overall: According to an earlier analysis of several hundred of the donors, 150 million to 200 million T cells yielded roughly 110 million unique TCR beta sequences and around 300 Gb of sequence data. Roughly 300 gigabases of sequencing data and tens of millions of unique TCR sequences were included in an early release covering roughly 600 HLA-typed donors. The genetic ancestry cluster associated with self-reported Caucasian donors included 81% of the roughly 400 genotyped donors. The study was designed to test whether signatures of past pathogen exposure could be identified by cataloging public T cell receptors. The study profiled the T cell repertoires of more than 500 subjects by immunosequencing and related them to cytomegalovirus serostatus. In addition to the first cohort of 650 to 800 subjects, a separate validation cohort of around 110 different subjects was used. High-throughput TCR immunosequencing, statistical association of individual TCRs with disease status, and machine learning were combined to predict cytomegalovirus infection status. To study patterns of TCR occurrence, a later analysis re-analyzed previously published TCR beta repertoires from 550 to 800 donors and added high-resolution HLA genotyping. The later analysis used no new phenotypic data to find candidate immune exposures, relying instead on TCR beta sequences and their occurrence across donors. To decide whether each TCR beta V gene segment behaved as functional or pseudogenic, an earlier analysis of approximately 590 of the donors relied on high-throughput TCR beta sequencing. Donor age, sex, ethnicity and CMV serostatus were compiled together with the repertoire data. Genome-wide SNP genotypes for about 65% of the 666 donors were used in a later genetic analysis, which treated that subset as a discovery cohort. Every discovery cohort repertoire had been produced on one sequencing platform. HLA typing included class I and class II loci at four-digit resolution. The number of donors typed differed by locus, with about 629-640 for A, B, C, DRB1 and DQB1, more than 500 for DQA1, some 570 for DPA1, and around 460 for DPB1. Because of strong linkage in the cohort, four or five DR-DQ haplotypes were treated as single units for association and clustering. Across around 400 genotyped donors of the cohort, an average of roughly 200,000 unique TCR beta nucleotide sequences per donor were sequenced, and 15% to 20% of those sequences were non-productive.

The cohort comprised more than 550 healthy bone marrow donors. All cohort members were sampled while nominally healthy, although unrecorded immune exposures were likely present. The donor tested CMV seronegative, placing the donor among the roughly 350 seronegative members of the cohort. A peripheral blood sample was collected from each donor, and TCR beta sequencing was performed on peripheral blood mononuclear cells. Genomic DNA extraction from the blood cell samples was performed with the Qiagen DNeasy Blood Extraction Kit. A note on this clone: There is no known antigen for this receptor. The sample holds no much larger clone one base away, and base qualities are not on file.

Overall study results and their limits: Compared with the approximately 670-donor mean, donors in an Asian-associated ancestry cluster had fewer N-insertions in productive TCRs, according to a later genetic analysis. For the cohort, immune exposure information was limited to CMV serostatus. Several of the top co-occurrence clusters appeared to be linked to parvovirus B19, influenza, CMV and Epstein-Barr virus, according to a later analysis. In an earlier analysis of approximately 590 of the donors, most TCR beta V segments appeared in productive rearrangements about 87% or about 30% of the time, broadly matching IMGT annotations. Most TCR sequences were seen in very few donors, while some public TCRs were found in many individuals. The classifier was reported to diagnose cytomegalovirus status with high specificity and sensitivity in both the original cohort and the validation cohort. This cohort had only TCR beta chains sequenced, and the lack of alpha or paired-chain data limited which features could be detected. Assigning TCR associations to individual alleles was difficult when HLA alleles, especially DR and DQ, strongly co-occurred. Seventeen rarely observed V segments, including chromosome 9 orphons, were excluded from the earlier analysis of almost 600 of the donors because counts were too low. In a later analysis, HLA-associated TCR beta chains showed more clonal expansion and lower generation probabilities than non-associated chains that were equally common. A further reported finding was that TCR beta sequences accurately predicted the HLA-A and HLA-B alleles for most subjects in the first cohort. A later analysis associated approximately 17,000 TCR beta sequences with specific HLA alleles at a false discovery rate of 0.05. The authors suggested that the approach could potentially be generalized to other disease states and immunological phenotypes. A cluster of highly shared sequence variants was judged likely to be a technical artifact of the sequencing pipeline. In a later analysis, most CMV-associated TCR beta chains were found to appear HLA-restricted, with HLA associations seemingly driven largely by CMV exposure. A few of the identified cytomegalovirus-associated TCR beta chains were confirmed in vitro to be specific for cytomegalovirus antigens. Correlated functional status among segregating V segments might be attributable to linkage disequilibrium, but an unknown experimental factor could not be ruled out. Because HLA typing was missing for some donors at each locus, association tests included only the typed subset. An association between a missense DCLRE1C variant and V-gene and J-gene trimming of TCR beta chains was found in a later genetic analysis and replicated in an independent cohort. Some IMGT-functional V segments, including TRBV6-2 and TRBV6-3, could not be told apart with the 87-base-pair reads, so those segments were excluded. The presence/absence analyses assumed that sequencing depth was roughly uniform across donors, and that assumption may not be true. According to a later analysis, TCR association rates differed among HLA loci, with DRB1 alleles showing the most associated TCRs and HLA-C alleles showing the fewest. A total of roughly 160 TCR beta chains were listed by the study as associated with cytomegalovirus.

The V and J ends are trimmed by 1 base and 4 bases, leaving 16 bases between them. CDR1 LNHDA and CDR2 SQIVND are derived from the germline V gene (reference sequence). The CDR3 runs 16 amino acids, cysteine and phenylalanine included. The only DNA kept is the CDR3, 48 bases in frame from the first base. The library relied on the immunoSEQ multiplex PCR assay. The multiplex PCR relied on a mix of 60 forward primers for TCR Vbeta segments and 13 reverse primers for TCR Jbeta segments. The CDR3 region of rearranged TCR beta genes was amplified from genomic DNA by a multiplex PCR assay. On the Illumina HiSeq System, the amplified TCR beta libraries were sequenced as 87-base-pair reads. On the authors' methods: Across the roughly 640 repertoires, a later analysis counted 80 million or so unique TCR beta chains, 8.5 million to 12 million of which were shared by at least two donors. A nearest-neighbor algorithm error-corrected the raw reads and collapsed the reads into unique sequences, merging closely related sequences to remove PCR and sequencing errors. V, D and J gene segments were assigned by aligning CDR3 sequences to IMGT reference sequences. For a sequence to be retained, a match of at least six nucleotides was required to both a V gene segment and a J gene segment. Rearrangements were called productive when the CDR3 lacked stop codons and stayed in frame with V and J; all others were non-productive. CDR3 was defined by IMGT convention, running from the second conserved V-encoded cysteine to the conserved J-encoded phenylalanine. Sequences without an unambiguous match to a single V gene segment were excluded from the earlier analysis of almost 600 of the donors. An earlier analysis of 587 of the donors called V segments functional above 56.7% productive rearrangements and segregating when the between-donor standard deviation exceeded 5%. To diagnose cytomegalovirus status from the catalog of TCR beta chain sequences, a statistical classification framework was built. In a later analysis, TCR nucleotide sequences were compared against IMGT/GENE-DB human TR gene sequences so that V and J genes could be assigned. Using the TCRdist pipeline, a later analysis assigned CDR3 sequences along with most-parsimonious VDJ recombination scenarios. A later analysis defined each TCR beta chain by its CDR3 amino acid sequence plus V-gene family, and excluded reads lacking a unique V-gene family. As a way to deal with suspected cross-contamination and a sequencing artifact, a later analysis dropped 450 to 600 nucleotide sequences that were highly shared and had low generation probability. In a later analysis, a clonal expansion index for each public chain was calculated from normalized within-repertoire ranks of inferred template counts. A later analysis computed generation probabilities with a VDJ recombination model fitted to out-of-frame rearrangements, and checked the results against IGoR. A later analysis scored TCR-TCR, TCR-HLA and TCR-CMV co-occurrence with hypergeometric tests, applying a repertoire-size bias correction to TCR pairs. In a later analysis, false discovery rates were estimated by permuting HLA or CMV assignments 20 times. In a later analysis, co-occurring TCRs were grouped using DBSCAN, and TCRdist sequence similarity was added for clustering within HLA-allele-positive subsets. Repertoires with fewer than 30,000 or more than 120,000 public chains, plus five repertoires with anomalous nucleotide sharing, were excluded from co-occurrence clustering. In TCRdb, the immuneACCESS table is reduced to in-frame sequences with V and J assigned. These tables do not hold every clone; where another copy was compared, an unresolved V gene accounts for under half, and the others remain unexplained. That table furnishes V, J and clone size, whereas the DNA furnished D and trimming. Recorded for this sample are 110,000 or so clones; around 80% of them occurred a single time. Jointly, the top ten make up about 5.8% of the sample.

This chain joins TRBV19 to TRBJ1-2; perhaps TRBD1 is the D gene, with 6 bases matching. The source of this sequence is a male donor in good health and CMV-seronegative. Sequencing used PBMCs. The DNA sequence is given as TGTGCCAGTAGTATAGTGGAAGGGGCCAGGGGCTATGGCTACACCTTC. This codes for CASSIVEGARGYGYTF.